Here is one TCR beta chain with its context. The V and J ends lost 10 bases and 6 bases respectively, with 13 bases between them. Germline CDR1 and CDR2: MNHEY and SMNVEV (reference sequence). The CDR3 totals 11 residues. The sample comes from a study of shared clonotypes between healthy human individuals. Produced via immunoSEQ multiplex PCR; TCRdb's table is partial and in-frame only. The sample consists of over 2 million clones, less than 95% of them appearing once. This receptor was taken from a man between 18 and 35 years old in good health. Some clones in this sample may be carry-over from other donors' samples. The gene calls are TRBV27 and TRBJ2-7; either TRBD1 or TRBD2 may fit D (6 bases each). Sequenced material: naive CD4+ T cells from PBMCs. Stated subset: CD45RA+ positively selected. CDR3 nucleotides: TGTGCCACAAGGGGGGTCTCCGAGCAGTACTTC. Translated: CATRGVSEQYF.